What follows is one T cell receptor (beta chain) and its context. Its antigen is currently unknown. The sample originates from a study of T cell responses to AZD1222 COVID-19 vaccine. In the study overall: Whether given at about 4 or about 12 weeks, second doses were pooled. Overall study results and limits: Along spike, vaccine-associated CD4 TCRs were found throughout, with dominance at 160-218 and 743-854. Only a handful of AZD1222 recipients, several in all, had baseline seropositivity.

Data came from immunoSEQ multiplex PCR; TCRdb stores just in-frame clones and leaves some out. In the table there are tens of thousands of clones, around nine tenths of which are singletons. The CDR3 extends over 14 amino acids. The germline gives CDR1 LGHDT, CDR2 YNNKEL (reference sequence). The ends were cut back, 2 bases at V and 7 bases at J, with 13 bases in the middle. The input for sequencing was peripheral blood, taken on day 0 of AZD1222 vaccination. The sequence was obtained from an adult in good health. The gene calls are TRBV3-1 (or the pseudogene TRBV3-2) and TRBJ2-3; unclear D gene. The CDR3 DNA is TGTGCCAGCAGCCAACGGGCAGTTACGAATACGCAGTATTTT. Encoded protein: CASSQRAVTNTQYF.